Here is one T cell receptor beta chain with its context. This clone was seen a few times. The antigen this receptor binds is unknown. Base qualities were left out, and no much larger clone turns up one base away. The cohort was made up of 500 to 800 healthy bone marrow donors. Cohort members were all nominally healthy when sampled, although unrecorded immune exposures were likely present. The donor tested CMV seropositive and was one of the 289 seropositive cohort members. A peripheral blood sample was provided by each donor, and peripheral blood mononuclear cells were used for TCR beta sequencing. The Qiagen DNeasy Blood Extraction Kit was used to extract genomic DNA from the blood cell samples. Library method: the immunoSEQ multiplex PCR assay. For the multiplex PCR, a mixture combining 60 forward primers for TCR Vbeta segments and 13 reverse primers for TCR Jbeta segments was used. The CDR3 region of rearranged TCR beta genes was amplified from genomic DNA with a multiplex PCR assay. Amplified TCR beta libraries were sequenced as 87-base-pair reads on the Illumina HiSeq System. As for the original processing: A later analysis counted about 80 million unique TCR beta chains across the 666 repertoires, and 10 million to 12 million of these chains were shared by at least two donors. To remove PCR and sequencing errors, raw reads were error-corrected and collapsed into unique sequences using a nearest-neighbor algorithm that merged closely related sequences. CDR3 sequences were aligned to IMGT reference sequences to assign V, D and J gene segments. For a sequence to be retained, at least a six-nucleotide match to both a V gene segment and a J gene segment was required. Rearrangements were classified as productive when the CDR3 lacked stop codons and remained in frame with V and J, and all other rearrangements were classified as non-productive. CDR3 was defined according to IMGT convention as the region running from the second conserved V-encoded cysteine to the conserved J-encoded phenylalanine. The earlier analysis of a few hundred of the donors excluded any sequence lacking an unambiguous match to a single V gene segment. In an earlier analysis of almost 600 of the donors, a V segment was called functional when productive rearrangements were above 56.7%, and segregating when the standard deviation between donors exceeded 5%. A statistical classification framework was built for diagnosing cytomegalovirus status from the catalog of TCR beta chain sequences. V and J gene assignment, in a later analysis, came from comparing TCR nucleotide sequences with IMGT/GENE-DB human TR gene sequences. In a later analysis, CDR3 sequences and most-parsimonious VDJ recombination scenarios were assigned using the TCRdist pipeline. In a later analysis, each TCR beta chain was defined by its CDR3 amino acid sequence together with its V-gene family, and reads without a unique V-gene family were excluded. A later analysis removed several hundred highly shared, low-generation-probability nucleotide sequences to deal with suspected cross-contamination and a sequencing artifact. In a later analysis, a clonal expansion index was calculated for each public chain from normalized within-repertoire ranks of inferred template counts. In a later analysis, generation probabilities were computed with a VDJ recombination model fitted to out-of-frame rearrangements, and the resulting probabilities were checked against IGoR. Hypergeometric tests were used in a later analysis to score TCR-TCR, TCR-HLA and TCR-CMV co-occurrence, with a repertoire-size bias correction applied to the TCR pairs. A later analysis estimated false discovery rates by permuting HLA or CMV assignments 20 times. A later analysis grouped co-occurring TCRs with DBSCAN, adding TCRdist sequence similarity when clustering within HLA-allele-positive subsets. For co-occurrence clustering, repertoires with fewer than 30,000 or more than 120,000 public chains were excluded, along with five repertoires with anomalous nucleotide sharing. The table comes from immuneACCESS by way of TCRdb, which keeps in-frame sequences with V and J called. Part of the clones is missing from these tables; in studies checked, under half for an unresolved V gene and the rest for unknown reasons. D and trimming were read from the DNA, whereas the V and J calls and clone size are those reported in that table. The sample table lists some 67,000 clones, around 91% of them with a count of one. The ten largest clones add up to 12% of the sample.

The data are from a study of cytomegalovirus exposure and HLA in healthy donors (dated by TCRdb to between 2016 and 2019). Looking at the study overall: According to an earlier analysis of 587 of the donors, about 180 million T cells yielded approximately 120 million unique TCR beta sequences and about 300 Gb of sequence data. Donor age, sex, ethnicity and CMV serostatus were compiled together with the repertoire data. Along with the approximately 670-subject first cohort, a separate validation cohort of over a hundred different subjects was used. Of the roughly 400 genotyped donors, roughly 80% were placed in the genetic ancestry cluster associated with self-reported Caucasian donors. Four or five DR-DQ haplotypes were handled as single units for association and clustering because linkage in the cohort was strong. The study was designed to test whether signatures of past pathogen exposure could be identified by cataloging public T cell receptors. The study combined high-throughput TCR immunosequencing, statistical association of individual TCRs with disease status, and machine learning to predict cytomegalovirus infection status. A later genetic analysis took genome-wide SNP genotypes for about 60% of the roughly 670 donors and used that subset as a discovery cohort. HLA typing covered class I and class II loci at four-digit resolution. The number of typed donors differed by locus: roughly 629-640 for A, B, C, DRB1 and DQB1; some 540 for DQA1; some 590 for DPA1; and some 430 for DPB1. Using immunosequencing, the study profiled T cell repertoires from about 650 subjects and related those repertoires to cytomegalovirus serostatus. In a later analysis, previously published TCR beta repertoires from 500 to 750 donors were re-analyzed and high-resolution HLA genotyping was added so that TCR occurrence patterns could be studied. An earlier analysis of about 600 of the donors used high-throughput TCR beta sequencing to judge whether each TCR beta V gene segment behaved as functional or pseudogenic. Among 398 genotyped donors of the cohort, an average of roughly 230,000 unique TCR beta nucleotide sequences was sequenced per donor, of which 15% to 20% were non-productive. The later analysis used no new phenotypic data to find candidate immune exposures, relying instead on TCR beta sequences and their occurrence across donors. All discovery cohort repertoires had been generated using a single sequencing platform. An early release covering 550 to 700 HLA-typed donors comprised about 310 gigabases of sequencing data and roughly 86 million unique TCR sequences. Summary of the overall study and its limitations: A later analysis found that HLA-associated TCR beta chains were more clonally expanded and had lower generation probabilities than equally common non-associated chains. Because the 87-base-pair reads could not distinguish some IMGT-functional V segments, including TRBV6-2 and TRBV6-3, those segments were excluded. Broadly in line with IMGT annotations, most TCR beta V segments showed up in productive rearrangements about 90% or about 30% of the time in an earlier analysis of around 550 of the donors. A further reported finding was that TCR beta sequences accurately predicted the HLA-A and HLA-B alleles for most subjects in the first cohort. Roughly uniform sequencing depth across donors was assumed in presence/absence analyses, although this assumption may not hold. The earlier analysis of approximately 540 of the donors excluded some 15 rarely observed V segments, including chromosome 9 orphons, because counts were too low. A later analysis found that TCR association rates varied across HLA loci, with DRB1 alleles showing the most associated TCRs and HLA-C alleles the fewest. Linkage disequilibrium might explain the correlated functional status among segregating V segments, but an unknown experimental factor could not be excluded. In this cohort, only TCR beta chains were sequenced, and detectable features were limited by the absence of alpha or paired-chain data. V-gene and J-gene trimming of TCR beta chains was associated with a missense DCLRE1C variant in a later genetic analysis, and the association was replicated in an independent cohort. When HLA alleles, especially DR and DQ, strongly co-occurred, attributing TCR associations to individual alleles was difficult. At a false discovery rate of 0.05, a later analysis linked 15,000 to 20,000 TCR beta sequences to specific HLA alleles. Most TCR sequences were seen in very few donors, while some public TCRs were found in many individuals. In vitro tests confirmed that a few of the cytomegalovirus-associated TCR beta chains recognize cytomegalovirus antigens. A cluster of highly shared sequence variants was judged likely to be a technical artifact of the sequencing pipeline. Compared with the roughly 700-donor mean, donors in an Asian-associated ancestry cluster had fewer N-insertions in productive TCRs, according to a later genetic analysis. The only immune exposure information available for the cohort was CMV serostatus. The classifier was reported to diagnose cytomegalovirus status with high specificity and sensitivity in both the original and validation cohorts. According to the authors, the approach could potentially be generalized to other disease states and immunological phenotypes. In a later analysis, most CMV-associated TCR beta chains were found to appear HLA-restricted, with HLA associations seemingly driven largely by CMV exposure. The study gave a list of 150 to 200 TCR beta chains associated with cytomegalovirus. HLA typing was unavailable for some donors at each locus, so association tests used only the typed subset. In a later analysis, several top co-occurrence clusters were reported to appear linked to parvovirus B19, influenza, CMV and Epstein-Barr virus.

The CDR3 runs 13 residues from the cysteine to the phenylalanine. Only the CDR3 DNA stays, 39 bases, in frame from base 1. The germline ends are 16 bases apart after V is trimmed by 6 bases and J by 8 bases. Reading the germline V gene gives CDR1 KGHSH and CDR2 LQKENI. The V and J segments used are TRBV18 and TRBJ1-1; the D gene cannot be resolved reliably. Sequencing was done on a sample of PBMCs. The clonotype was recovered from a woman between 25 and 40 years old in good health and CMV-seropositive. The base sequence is TGTGCCAGCTCCATTGCCCCGGGAGAAGAAGCTTTCTTT. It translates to CASSIAPGEEAFF. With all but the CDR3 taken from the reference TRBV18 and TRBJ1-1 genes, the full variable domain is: NAGVMQNPRHLVRRRGQEARLRCSPMKGHSHVYWYRQLPEEGLKFMVYLQKENIIDESGMPKERFSAEFPKEGPSILRIQQVVRGDSAAYFCASSIAPGEEAFFGQGTRLTVV.